Listed below are T cell receptor beta chains from one sample, sequenced in a study of PD-L1 blockade in urothelial cancer. Assay used: immunoSEQ multiplex PCR; TCRdb lists only in-frame clones, some missing. Among about 72,000 clones listed, about 90% were seen once. This sample comprised PBMCs, obtained around atezolizumab (anti-PD-L1) treatment. The receptors were gathered from a man in his 60s with urothelial cancer. Each CDR3 is given with its conserved first and last residue. Fields, in order: V gene, clone size, D gene, J gene, CDR3 protein, CDR3 DNA. A D gene is named only where the DNA matches it firmly. A clone size is listed for some rows: how often the clone was seen (once, few, many), or a class if it is expanded.

v_call: TRBV12-2; clone_size: once; d_call: -; j_call: TRBJ1-2; cdr3_aa: CASRLAFWGRVYGYTF; cdr3_nt: TGTGCAAGTCGCTTAGCCTTCTGGGGGCGGGTCTATGGCTACACCTTC
v_call: TRBV30; clone_size: few; d_call: -; j_call: TRBJ2-2; cdr3_aa: CAWKFTGKDTGELFF; cdr3_nt: TGTGCCTGGAAGTTCACAGGGAAGGACACCGGGGAGCTGTTTTTT
v_call: TRBV5-1; clone_size: -; d_call: TRBD2; j_call: TRBJ2-1; cdr3_aa: CASSLGASGGYNEQFF; cdr3_nt: TGCGCCAGCAGCTTGGGAGCTAGCGGGGGGTACAATGAGCAGTTCTTC
v_call: TRBV9; clone_size: few; d_call: TRBD2; j_call: TRBJ2-1; cdr3_aa: CASSEAGLVQNEQFF; cdr3_nt: TGTGCCAGCAGCGAGGCGGGACTAGTCCAGAATGAGCAGTTCTTC
v_call: TRBV4-3; clone_size: -; d_call: TRBD2; j_call: TRBJ2-3; cdr3_aa: CASSQGAGGRRTDTQYF; cdr3_nt: TGCGCCAGCAGCCAAGGTGCGGGGGGCCGACGCACAGATACGCAGTATTTT
v_call: TRBV7-2; clone_size: -; d_call: -; j_call: TRBJ2-2; cdr3_aa: CASSSLARGELFF; cdr3_nt: TGTGCCAGCAGCTCGTTAGCGAGGGGGGAGCTGTTTTTT
v_call: TRBV9; clone_size: -; d_call: -; j_call: TRBJ1-1; cdr3_aa: CASSVFDRTTEAFF; cdr3_nt: TGTGCCAGCAGCGTCTTTGACAGGACCACTGAAGCTTTCTTT
v_call: TRBV6-5; clone_size: -; d_call: -; j_call: TRBJ2-3; cdr3_aa: CASRYGTSSSTDTQYF; cdr3_nt: TGTGCCAGCAGGTACGGGACTTCCTCTAGCACAGATACGCAGTATTTT
v_call: TRBV4-3; clone_size: -; d_call: TRBD1; j_call: TRBJ1-4; cdr3_aa: CASSQGLPGGVGNEKLFF; cdr3_nt: TGCGCCAGCAGCCAAGGACTACCAGGGGGCGTAGGTAATGAAAAACTGTTTTTT
v_call: TRBV19; clone_size: -; d_call: TRBD1; j_call: TRBJ1-2; cdr3_aa: CASSPGQGALIYGYTF; cdr3_nt: TGTGCCAGTAGTCCGGGACAGGGGGCGCTCATCTATGGCTACACCTTC
v_call: TRBV28; clone_size: -; d_call: -; j_call: TRBJ1-6; cdr3_aa: CASTTDRSNSPLHF; cdr3_nt: TGTGCCAGTACTACCGACAGAAGTAATTCACCCCTCCACTTT
v_call: TRBV14; clone_size: few; d_call: -; j_call: TRBJ1-2; cdr3_aa: CASSQQSVYSYGYTF; cdr3_nt: TGTGCCAGCAGCCAACAGTCAGTTTACAGCTATGGCTACACCTTC
v_call: TRBV6-1; clone_size: -; d_call: -; j_call: TRBJ2-7; cdr3_aa: CASSEQGFYEQYF; cdr3_nt: TGTGCCAGCAGTGAACAGGGGTTCTACGAGCAGTACTTC